This entry lists 19 T cell receptor beta chains sequenced from one sample in a study of monozygotic twins with inflammatory bowel disease. Each CDR3 protein gets one entry in TCRdb, which reprocessed the 5' RACE reads and gives no DNA. This repertoire includes 150,000 to 200,000 distinct CDR3 sequences. Input material: blood. These receptor sequences come from a human donor with ulcerative colitis or Crohn's disease, or a healthy co-twin of an affected twin (not recorded which).

CDR3: CSVEEQGNTEAFF. The rearrangement links TRBV29-1 to TRBJ1-1; TCRdb selects TRBD1, and the lack of DNA leaves this call unchecked. Germline V CDR1 and CDR2: SQVTM, ANQGSEA. CDR3 length: 13 residues.

CDR3 loop: CASSLVGRQETQYF. V and J are TRBV5-1 and TRBJ2-5; as DNA is missing, the TRBD2 call by TCRdb cannot be tested. CDR3 length: 14 residues. Germline V gene data show CDR1 as SGHRS and CDR2 as YFSETQ.

The gene calls are TRBV5-1 and TRBJ1-1; with no DNA, the TCRdb D assignment of TRBD1 cannot be verified. CDR3 length: 14 amino acids. Germline lookup yields CDR1 SGHRS and CDR2 YFSETQ. CDR3 loop: CASSLGQGADEAFF. Full variable domain (missing parts from reference TRBV5-1 and TRBJ1-1): KAGVTQTPRYLIKTRGQQVTLSCSPISGHRSVSWYQQTPGQGLQFLFEYFSETQRNKGNFPGRFSGRQFSNSRSEMNVSTLELGDSALYLCASSLGQGADEAFFGQGTRLTVV.

This chain uses TRBV7-3 with TRBJ2-2; TCRdb picks TRBD2, but there is no DNA to check that call. The V gene's germline CDR1 is SGHTA and CDR2 FQGTGA. CDR3 size: 16 residues. This CDR3 is CASSSSTRPNTGELFF.

This chain connects TRBV29-1 to TRBJ2-5. Germline assignment: CDR1 SQVTM and CDR2 ANQGSEA. The CDR3 runs to 13 residues. The CDR3 sequence: CSVGRNRQETQNF.

The V gene is TRBV19, the J gene TRBJ1-5. There are 15 residues in the CDR3. Looked up from germline, CDR1 is LNHDA and CDR2 is SQIVND (reference sequence). CDR3 amino acids: CASSMGSSSNQPQHF.

The V and J genes are TRBV5-6 and TRBJ2-1. Per germline, CDR1 SGHDT and CDR2 YYEEEE. This CDR3 region has 15 residues. The CDR3 sequence is CASSPLVGSDNEQFF.

V gene TRBV4-3 combines with J gene TRBJ2-2; TCRdb returns TRBD1, unconfirmable since there is no DNA. The length of the CDR3 is 14 residues. The germline CDR1 and CDR2 sequences are LGHNA and YSLEER. The CDR3 region is CASSPSQGTGELFF.

This chain joins TRBV7-9 and TRBJ2-4; the TRBD2 assignment by TCRdb is unverifiable without DNA. Germline lookup yields CDR1 SEHNR and CDR2 FQNEAQ (reference sequence). CDR3 length: 14 residues. The CDR3: CASSLGEGPGYQYF.

The CDR3 sequence is CASSFQNTGNPYF. The J gene is TRBJ2-5, the V gene TRBV7-9; TCRdb outputs TRBD1, but without DNA this stays unchecked. This CDR3 region has 13 residues. From germline, CDR1 is SEHNR and CDR2 FQNEAQ (reference sequence).

The chain employs TRBV6-2 or TRBV6-3 and TRBJ2-7; TCRdb names TRBD2, which stays unverified in the absence of DNA. The CDR3 totals 20 residues. CDR1 is MNHEY, CDR2 SVGEGT, per germline. CDR3 loop: CASSYQQAAVSGSYMREQYF.

V is TRBV20-1 and J is TRBJ2-5; with no DNA, the TCRdb D assignment of TRBD2 cannot be verified. CDR3 length equals 15 residues. CDR1 DFQATT and CDR2 SNEGSKA come from the germline V gene (reference sequence). CDR3 loop: CSAPRLAGGVETQYF.

The chain has TRBV28 and TRBJ1-5. The germline V gene has CDR1 MDHEN and CDR2 SYDVKM. CDR3 length: 14 amino acids. The CDR3 loop reads CASSPPGAIQPQHF.

This CDR3 reads CASSSDAGSGAFF. The V call is TRBV28, the J call TRBJ1-1; TCRdb picks TRBD1, but there is no DNA to check that call. The germline CDR1 and CDR2 sequences are MDHEN and SYDVKM. The CDR3 loop spans 13 amino acids.

The chain combines TRBV9 with TRBJ1-1. Germline V gives CDR1 SGDLS, CDR2 YYNGEE. CDR3 size: 14 residues. The CDR3 loop is CASSAGLGNTEAFF.

This rearrangement joins TRBV27 to TRBJ2-1; the TCRdb call, TRBD2, lacks DNA for checking. Germline V lookup: CDR1 MNHEY, CDR2 SMNVEV (reference sequence). CDR3 length: 16 amino acids. CDR3 sequence: CASRIRGLAGVNEQFF.

The chain has TRBV6-1 and TRBJ2-3; absent DNA, TCRdb's TRBD2 call cannot be checked. Germline CDR1 reads MNHNS; CDR2 reads SASEGT. The CDR3 totals 13 residues. CDR3 in amino acids: CASSEPGGYTQYF.

The chain joins TRBV4-2 to TRBJ2-5; TCRdb selects TRBD1, and the lack of DNA leaves this call unchecked. Looked up from germline, CDR1 is LGHNA and CDR2 is YNFKEQ. This CDR3 has 17 residues. CDR3 region: CASSQDPQTTVQETQYF.

The rearrangement joins TRBV6-2 or TRBV6-3 to TRBJ1-5; the TCRdb call, TRBD1, lacks DNA for checking. Germline lookup yields CDR1 MNHEY and CDR2 SVGEGT. The length of the CDR3 is 16 residues. The chain's CDR3 is CASSYLDRGRKQPQHF.